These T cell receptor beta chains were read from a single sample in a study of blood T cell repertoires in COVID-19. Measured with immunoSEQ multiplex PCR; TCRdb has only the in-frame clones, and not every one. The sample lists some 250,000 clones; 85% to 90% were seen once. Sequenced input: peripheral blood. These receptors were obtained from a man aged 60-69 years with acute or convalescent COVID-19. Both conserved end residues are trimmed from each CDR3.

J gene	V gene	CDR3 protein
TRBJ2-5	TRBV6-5	ASSWGTGAQETQY
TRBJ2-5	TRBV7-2	ASSLSNQETQY
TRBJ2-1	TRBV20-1	SASSGLAGFNEQF
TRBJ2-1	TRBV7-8	ASSNRGRTPPYEQF
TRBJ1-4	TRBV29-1	SADLGGTGEKLF
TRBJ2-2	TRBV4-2	ASSQDAGGANTGELF
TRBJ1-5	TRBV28	ASSSFDGDNQPQH
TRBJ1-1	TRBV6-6	ASSYGAVLNTEAF
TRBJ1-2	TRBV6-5	ASSYSGYGYT
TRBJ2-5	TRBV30	AWSVPITSVQETQY
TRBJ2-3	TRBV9	ASSVGGRAPDTQY
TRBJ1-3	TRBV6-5	ASRRLISGNTIY
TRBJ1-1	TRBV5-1	ASSSLLGGDTEAF
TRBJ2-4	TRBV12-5	ASGFGTGGLAKNIQY
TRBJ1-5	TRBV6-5	ASSYSSRSNQPQH
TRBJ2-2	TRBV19	ASSILGRQGDGELF
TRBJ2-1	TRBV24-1	ATSDRRTSTNNGQF
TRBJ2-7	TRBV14	ASSQAGTSRHEQY
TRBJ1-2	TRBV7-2	ASRPTGDLFYGYT
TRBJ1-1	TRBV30	AWSPRSGPQKNTEAF
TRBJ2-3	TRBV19	ASSPRLAARDTQY
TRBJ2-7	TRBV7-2	ASSPETAVPYEQY